The 23 T cell receptor beta chains below were found in one sample sequenced in a study of blood T cell repertoires in COVID-19. Generated by immunoSEQ multiplex PCR, the TCRdb table keeps only in-frame clones and is missing some. The sample includes 65,000 to 80,000 clones, around nine tenths of them seen just once. The sample comprised peripheral blood. Receptors originate from a human donor in a cohort sampled during active COVID-19.

In DNA form, the CDR3 reads TGTGCCAGCAGCTTAAGCACAGGGGATAACACTGAAGCTTTCTTT. Its translation: CASSLSTGDNTEAFF. The J gene is TRBJ1-1, the V gene TRBV7-3, with 7 bases matching TRBD1. This CDR3 is built from 15 residues. CDR1 SGHTA and CDR2 FQGTGA come from the germline V gene. V lost 1 base and J lost 2; bases outside the gene matches: 4.

The chain couples TRBV9 to TRBJ1-6; TRBD1 is a possible D gene (6 bases). The CDR3 extends over 14 amino acids. Deletions cut 5 bases from V and 7 bases from J, with 13 bases between. The germline CDR1 and CDR2 sequences are SGDLS and YYNGEE. DNA of the CDR3: TGTGCCAGCAGGGACACCGGACAGAATTCACCCCTCCACTTT. Its protein is CASRDTGQNSPLHF.

V and J are TRBV6-5 and TRBJ1-2, with D perhaps matching TRBD1 (5 bases). CDR3 length equals 12 residues. V shed 10 bases and J shed 0 bases, with 9 bases lying between them. Germline CDR1 MNHEY, CDR2 SVGAGI. DNA of the CDR3: TGTGCCATCGCAGGGCCTAACTATGGCTACACCTTC. It codes for CAIAGPNYGYTF.

The CDR3 DNA reads as TGTGCCAGCAGGCAACAGGGTAGCTCCTACGAGCAGTACTTC. This codes for CASRQQGSSYEQYF. V usage is TRBV6-6 and J usage is TRBJ2-7, with D possibly matching TRBD1 (6 bases). The CDR3 sequence is 14 residues long. Germline CDR1 and CDR2: MNHNY and SVGAGI (reference sequence). Trimming pared 6 bases from V and 0 bases from J, leaving 12 bases between.

The chain recombines TRBV5-1 with TRBJ1-2, with 9 bases that match TRBD1. The CDR3 loop spans 14 amino acids. J was trimmed by 1 base and V by 4 bases; bases with no gene match: 2. Per germline, CDR1 SGHRS and CDR2 YFSETQ. The CDR3 region is CASSGQGINYGYTF. CDR3 nucleotide sequence: TGCGCCAGCAGCGGACAGGGGATTAACTATGGCTACACCTTC.

This rearrangement joins TRBV2 to TRBJ1-2; 10 nucleotides align to TRBD1. J lost 6 bases, V lost 6 bases, and 10 bases had no gene match. Germline V gives CDR1 SNHLY, CDR2 FYNNEI. The length of the CDR3 is 15 residues. Here the CDR3 DNA reads TGTGCCAGCAGCCCGGGACAGGGGCTGAGAGATGGCTACACCTTC. Protein sequence: CASSPGQGLRDGYTF. Using reference TRBV2 and TRBJ1-2 for the parts outside the CDR3, the full variable domain is EPEVTQTPSHQVTQMGQEVILRCVPISNHLYFYWYRQILGQKVEFLVSFYNNEISEKSEIFDDQFSVERPDGSNFTLKIRSTKLEDSAMYFCASSPGQGLRDGYTFGSGTRLTVV.

The V call is TRBV3-1 (or the pseudogene TRBV3-2), the J call TRBJ2-7, with D perhaps TRBD2 (7 bases). CDR1 is LGHDT, CDR2 YNNKEL, per germline (reference sequence). This CDR3 comprises 14 residues. Between the trimmed V and J ends, which lost 4 bases and 4 bases, there was a span of 14 bases. CDR3 region: CASSLPGGEYEQYF. The CDR3 DNA follows: TGTGCCAGCAGCCTACCGGGGGGCGAATACGAGCAGTACTTC.

This clone has more than one count but fewer than ten. The V and J genes are TRBV19 and TRBJ2-5, with no clear D. The CDR3 is 15 amino acids. V lost 1 base to trimming and J lost 5 bases, with 14 bases between them. Germline assignment: CDR1 LNHDA and CDR2 SQIVND (reference sequence). The CDR3 loop reads CASSIGLTLGETQYF. The CDR3 coding sequence is TGTGCCAGTAGTATAGGACTTACCCTTGGGGAGACCCAGTACTTC. The variable domain in full, with the rest retrieved from reference TRBV19 and TRBJ2-5, is DGGITQSPKYLFRKEGQNVTLSCEQNLNHDAMYWYRQDPGQGLRLIYYSQIVNDFQKGDIAEGYSVSREKKESFPLTVTSAQKNPTAFYLCASSIGLTLGETQYFGPGTRLLVL.

The chain employs TRBV3-1 (or the pseudogene TRBV3-2) and TRBJ2-2, with 10 positions matching TRBD1. Germline loops: CDR1 LGHDT, CDR2 YNNKEL (reference sequence). After removal of 1 base from V and 6 bases from J, the junction contained 8 bases not matched to a gene. This CDR3 is built from 17 residues. The CDR3 DNA follows: TGTGCCAGCAGCCAAGTAGACAGGGGGCATGTCTCCGGGGAGCTGTTTTTT. The encoded protein is CASSQVDRGHVSGELFF.

The gene calls are TRBV19 and TRBJ1-1; a possible D gene is TRBD1 (5 bases). CDR3 size: 16 residues. V was pared by 5 bases and J by 0 bases, with 16 bases between. Per germline, CDR1 LNHDA and CDR2 SQIVND (reference sequence). CDR3 amino acids: CASSSRGGELNTEAFF. DNA for the CDR3: TGTGCCAGTAGTTCCCGTGGGGGGGAGCTGAACACTGAAGCTTTCTTT.

The chain has TRBV5-1 and TRBJ2-7; D call uncertain. The CDR3 is 15 amino acids. With 0 bases removed from V and 3 bases from J, the gap between germline ends came to 13 bases. Germline V gene lookup returns CDR1 SGHRS and CDR2 YFSETQ. CDR3 bases: TGCGCCAGCAGCTTGGGGCAGACCTCGGGCTACGAGCAGTACTTC. This codes for CASSLGQTSGYEQYF.

The chain uses TRBV12-5 and TRBJ2-1; 8 bases agree with TRBD2. The CDR3 spans 15 residues. V lost 2 bases and J lost 2; bases outside the gene matches: 2. Germline V gives CDR1 LGHNT, CDR2 FRNRAP. The CDR3 DNA reads TGTGCTAGTGGTTTGACGGGGGGGACCTACAATGAGCAGTTCTTC. Encoded protein: CASGLTGGTYNEQFF.

CDR3 region: CASSQVGSDEQFF. CDR3 DNA: TGCGCCAGCAGCCAAGTGGGTAGCGATGAGCAGTTCTTC. The chain couples TRBV4-3 to TRBJ2-1, with a possible D match to TRBD2 (5 bases). The germline gives CDR1 LGHNA, CDR2 YSLEER. V was shortened by 1 base and J by 8 bases, with 9 bases between the two germline ends. CDR3 length: 13 amino acids.

A remark on this clone: The junction does not match germline at one end; this may be a read error. The V call is TRBV2, the J call TRBJ1-6; D perhaps matches TRBD1 (6 bases). CDR1 SNHLY and CDR2 FYNNEI come from the germline V gene. This CDR3 spans 13 amino acids. In DNA, the CDR3 is TGTGTCAGCAGTGAAAGGGGGAATTCACCCCTCCACTTT. This codes for CVSSERGNSPLHF.

The genes are TRBV24-1 and TRBJ2-7; TRBD1 agrees at 7 bases. This CDR3 contains 19 residues. Germline values: CDR1 KGHDR, CDR2 SFDVKD. V lost 3 bases and J lost 3; bases outside the gene matches: 19. The CDR3 nucleotides read TGTGCCACCAGTGATAGACAGGGAGCGCGGAAGAACTTAGACTACGAGCAGTACTTC. It is translated as CATSDRQGARKNLDYEQYF.

This chain links TRBV20-1 with TRBJ1-6, with D hard to call. V gave up 3 bases and J gave up 2 bases, with 8 bases separating them. The CDR3 totals 14 residues. Germline-derived CDR1 and CDR2 are DFQATT and SNEGSKA (reference sequence). The DNA for the CDR3 is TGCAGTGCTAGTCTCCAGGCCTATAATTCACCCCTCCACTTT. The encoded protein is CSASLQAYNSPLHF.

The gene calls are TRBV6-6 and TRBJ1-2; no definite D call. The germline gives CDR1 MNHNY, CDR2 SVGAGI (reference sequence). The CDR3 spans 14 residues. Trimming took off 3 bases at V and 4 bases at J, with 12 bases between the two ends. CDR3 region: CASSYLDSGYGYTF. The DNA for the CDR3 is TGTGCCAGCAGTTATCTAGATTCGGGCTATGGCTACACCTTC.

The J gene is TRBJ1-5, the V gene TRBV7-9, with 9 bases fitting TRBD1. The CDR3 spans 17 residues. CDR1 is SEHNR and CDR2 is FQNEAQ in the germline V gene (reference sequence). V shed 5 bases and J 4 bases; nucleotides not matched to a gene: 12. The CDR3 DNA sequence: TGTGCCAGCAGCCATGGCCGGACAGGGGCGGGGAATCAGCCCCAGCATTTT. This sequence encodes CASSHGRTGAGNQPQHF.

The chain carries TRBV18 and TRBJ2-5; D is uncertain. The CDR3 consists of 13 residues. V was shortened by 3 bases and J by 2 bases, with 7 bases between the two germline ends. Germline assignment: CDR1 KGHSH and CDR2 LQKENI. CDR3 sequence: CASSPRQQETQYF. CDR3 coding DNA: TGTGCCAGCTCACCGCGTCAACAAGAGACCCAGTACTTC.

The chain has TRBV5-1 and TRBJ2-7, with TRBD2 matching 8 bases. The CDR3 consists of 15 residues. Per germline, CDR1 SGHRS and CDR2 YFSETQ. With 0 bases clipped from V and 7 bases from J, the junction kept 9 bases outside the gene matches. The CDR3 spells CASSLAAGATREQYF. CDR3 nucleotides: TGCGCCAGCAGCTTGGCAGCGGGGGCTACCAGAGAGCAGTACTTC.

The chain employs TRBV6-2 or TRBV6-3 and TRBJ1-5; TRBD1 matches at 7 bases. Trimming took 4 bases from V and 4 from J; bases not matched to a gene: 10. CDR3 length equals 16 residues. Germline CDR1 is MNHEY and CDR2 is SVGEGT. The DNA of the CDR3 is TGTGCCAGCAGTTTAGGGCGACAGGGCCGAAATCAGCCCCAGCATTTT. This codes for CASSLGRQGRNQPQHF.

This chain joins TRBV6-2 or TRBV6-3 and TRBJ2-5, with D possibly matching TRBD2 (5 bases). The germline V and J ends were trimmed by 2 bases and 2 bases, with 12 bases remaining between them. The CDR3 has 15 residues. Germline CDR1 and CDR2: MNHEY and SVGEGT. The CDR3 reads CASSYPPRGQETQYF. For the CDR3, the DNA is TGTGCCAGCAGTTACCCCCCCCGGGGACAAGAGACCCAGTACTTC.

J is TRBJ2-7 and V is TRBV5-1; 7 positions agree with TRBD1. The V gene end was trimmed by 3 bases and the J gene end by 3 bases; junction bases not matched to a gene: 9. This CDR3 comprises 15 residues. Germline V lookup: CDR1 SGHRS, CDR2 YFSETQ. CDR3 DNA: TGCGCCAGCAGCTCCGGGACAGCAACATTCTACGAGCAGTACTTC. Protein: CASSSGTATFYEQYF.